Presented here are 18 T cell receptor beta chains from one specimen sequenced in a study of blood T cell repertoires in COVID-19. The method was immunoSEQ multiplex PCR; TCRdb's version includes in-frame clones alone and lacks a portion of them. The table shows 45,000 to 70,000 clones, with around 82% occurring only once. The sequencing sample was made of peripheral blood. Source of these receptors: a man aged 60 to 69 with acute or convalescent COVID-19.

The chain employs TRBV9 and TRBJ2-5; TRBD2 matches at 8 bases. The V gene's germline CDR1 is SGDLS and CDR2 YYNGEE. This CDR3 region has 15 residues. J lost 0 bases, V lost 4 bases, and 5 bases had no gene match. CDR3 nucleotides: TGTGCCAGCAGCCCATTAGCGGGGCACCAAGAGACCCAGTACTTC. It codes for CASSPLAGHQETQYF.

This rearrangement joins TRBV6-5 to TRBJ1-2, with a possible D match to TRBD1 (5 bases). CDR1 and CDR2 (germline): MNHEY, SVGAGI. V was pared by 5 bases and J by 8 bases, with 18 bases between. The CDR3 sequence is 14 residues long. CDR3: CASSPTSAGLGYTF. The CDR3 nucleotides read TGTGCCAGCAGTCCCACTTCAGCAGGGTTGGGCTACACCTTC.

CDR3 DNA sequence: TGTGCCAGCAGTTTGCGAGGGGGGAACACTGAAGCTTTCTTT. Translated: CASSLRGGNTEAFF. V and J are TRBV27 and TRBJ1-1, with TRBD1 as a possible D gene (6 bases). The CDR3 spans 14 residues. Trimming pared 3 bases from V and 1 base from J, leaving 9 bases between. Germline lookup yields CDR1 MNHEY and CDR2 SMNVEV (reference sequence).

The chain recombines TRBV7-9 with TRBJ1-1; 10 bases agree with TRBD1. CDR3 size: 18 residues. CDR1 and CDR2 (germline): SEHNR, FQNEAQ (reference sequence). V lost 6 bases, J lost 5 bases, and 18 bases stayed unmatched. CDR3 in amino acids: CASSTSPRPGQGRTEAFF. CDR3 sequence (DNA): TGTGCCAGCAGTACGAGCCCCCGACCGGGACAGGGGAGGACTGAAGCTTTCTTT.

CDR3 DNA: TGCGCCAGCAGCCCCGGACTAGCGGGGAGAGAGACCCAGTACTTC. Translating gives CASSPGLAGRETQYF. The rearrangement links TRBV5-1 to TRBJ2-5, with 12 bases identical to TRBD2. V dropped 4 bases and J dropped 4; count of bases not matched to a gene: 5. The CDR3 spans 15 residues. Germline CDR1 reads SGHRS; CDR2 reads YFSETQ.

J is TRBJ2-3 and V is TRBV7-3; weak D call: TRBD2 (5 bases). The ends were cut back, 3 bases at V and 1 base at J, with 11 bases in the middle. Germline values: CDR1 SGHTA, CDR2 FQGTGA. The CDR3 is 15 amino acids. CDR3 residues: CASSLDPGGTDTQYF. The CDR3 coding sequence is TGTGCCAGCAGCTTGGATCCCGGGGGCACAGATACGCAGTATTTT.

This clone turned up a few times. J is TRBJ2-7 and V is TRBV4-2; D call uncertain. The V end was cut by 1 base, the J end by 0 bases, with 7 bases between. Germline lookup yields CDR1 LGHNA and CDR2 YNFKEQ. The CDR3 has 14 residues. CDR3 nucleotides: TGTGCCAGCAGCCAAGTGGGCGACTCCTACGAGCAGTACTTC. Its protein product is CASSQVGDSYEQYF.

This clone was recorded a few times. The chain recombines TRBV2 with TRBJ2-7; 7 bases align to TRBD1. The CDR3 consists of 13 residues. Germline CDR1 and CDR2: SNHLY and FYNNEI. With 5 bases clipped from V and 0 bases from J, the junction kept 1 base outside the gene matches. Here the CDR3 reads CASSWDSSYEQYF. The CDR3 coding sequence is TGTGCCAGCAGTTGGGACAGCTCCTACGAGCAGTACTTC.

This clone was found a few times. This sequence joins TRBV11-1 and TRBJ2-7; 8 bases line up with TRBD1. The CDR3 contains 13 residues. Per germline, CDR1 SGHAT and CDR2 FQDESV (reference sequence). The V gene end was trimmed by 7 bases and the J gene end by 3 bases; junction bases not matched to a gene: 5. CDR3 sequence: CASNNRGYYEQYF. The CDR3 nucleotides are TGTGCCAGCAACAACAGGGGGTACTACGAGCAGTACTTC.

This clone was seen repeatedly, ten times or more. The chain recombines TRBV6-5 with TRBJ2-7, with D possibly TRBD1 on 6 matching bases. V lost 8 bases and J 2 bases, leaving 7 bases between the germline ends. Germline V gives CDR1 MNHEY, CDR2 SVGAGI. The CDR3 consists of 11 residues. The CDR3 DNA reads TGTGCCAGCCGGACAGCCTACGAGCAGTACTTC. The encoded protein is CASRTAYEQYF.

This chain uses TRBV5-4 with TRBJ2-5; D gene unclear. The CDR3 consists of 14 residues. Between the trimmed V and J ends, which lost 0 bases and 2 bases, there was a span of 8 bases. In germline, CDR1 is SGHNT, CDR2 YYREEE (reference sequence). CDR3 amino acids: CASSLAAGQETQYF. In nucleotides, the CDR3 is TGTGCCAGCAGCTTGGCGGCAGGACAAGAGACCCAGTACTTC.

This chain joins TRBV7-2 and TRBJ1-3; D ambiguous. Trimming shortened V by 5 bases and J by 0 bases, and 14 bases separated the two germline ends. The CDR3 covers 16 residues. Germline CDR1 reads SGHTA; CDR2 reads FQGNSA. For the CDR3, the DNA is TGTGCCAGCAGCCCGAGAATACAGATCTCTGGAAACACCATATATTTT. Amino acid sequence: CASSPRIQISGNTIYF.

The chain couples TRBV30 to TRBJ1-5; D not certain. Germline assignment: CDR1 GTSNPN and CDR2 SVGIG (reference sequence). V was trimmed by 4 bases and J by 2 bases, leaving 9 bases between them. CDR3 length equals 13 residues. In DNA form, the CDR3 reads TGTGCCTGGACAGGAGGAGGCAATCAGCCCCAGCATTTT. Its protein product is CAWTGGGNQPQHF.

The chain is built from TRBV5-6 and TRBJ2-3, with 9 bases identical to TRBD1. The CDR3 has 15 amino acids. V was pared by 4 bases and J by 3 bases, with 6 bases of the junction left unmatched. Germline lookup yields CDR1 SGHDT and CDR2 YYEEEE. CDR3 in DNA: TGTGCCAGCAGCACTGGACAGGGGAGGACAGATACGCAGTATTTT. As protein: CASSTGQGRTDTQYF. Full variable domain (missing parts from reference TRBV5-6 and TRBJ2-3): DAGVTQSPTHLIKTRGQQVTLRCSPKSGHDTVSWYQQALGQGPQFIFQYYEEEERQRGNFPDRFSGHQFPNYSSELNVNALLLGDSALYLCASSTGQGRTDTQYFGPGTRLTVL.

The rearrangement links TRBV21-1 to TRBJ1-5; the table's D call, TRBD1, was not checked against the DNA. TRBV21-1 is deemed a pseudogene. The CDR3 runs to 12 residues. The CDR3 loop is CASSKQDQPQHF. As DNA, the CDR3 is TGTGCCAGCAGCAAACAGGATCAGCCCCAGCATTTT.

V usage is TRBV30 and J usage is TRBJ1-4, with no clear D. This CDR3 comprises 15 residues. V was clipped by 2 bases and J by 7 bases, with 17 bases between them. The V gene's germline CDR1 is GTSNPN and CDR2 SVGIG (reference sequence). CDR3 in amino acids: CAWSSTDFLGEKLFF. The CDR3 DNA is TGTGCCTGGAGTTCAACGGACTTCCTGGGTGAAAAACTGTTTTTT.

This sequence joins TRBV19 and TRBJ1-1; no firm D call. The CDR3 contains 14 residues. Germline CDR1 LNHDA, CDR2 SQIVND (reference sequence). Trimming shortened V by 6 bases and J by 0 bases, and 11 bases separated the two germline ends. Written as DNA, the CDR3 is TGTGCCAGTAGATGGGGAGGGATGAACACTGAAGCTTTCTTT. This translates into CASRWGGMNTEAFF. Supplemented by reference TRBV19 and TRBJ1-1, the full variable domain reads DGGITQSPKYLFRKEGQNVTLSCEQNLNHDAMYWYRQDPGQGLRLIYYSQIVNDFQKGDIAEGYSVSREKKESFPLTVTSAQKNPTAFYLCASRWGGMNTEAFFGQGTRLTVV.

The chain couples TRBV30 to TRBJ1-3; TRBD1 agrees at 8 bases. CDR1 and CDR2 from the germline V gene are GTSNPN and SVGIG (reference sequence). J lost 2 bases, V lost 3 bases, and 3 bases had no gene match. CDR3 length: 14 residues. CDR3 bases: TGTGCCTGGAGCCAGACAGGGGCTGGAAACACCATATATTTT. Protein: CAWSQTGAGNTIYF.